The 22 T cell receptor beta chains below come from one sample, sequenced in a study of blood T cell repertoires in COVID-19. This table comes from immunoSEQ multiplex PCR, and its TCRdb copy is limited to in-frame clones, with some not included. The sample carries over 100,000 clones, 75% to 90% recorded once. Sequenced material: peripheral blood. The source is a man between 70 and 80 years old with acute or convalescent COVID-19.

This clone was seen only a few times. The genes are TRBV10-3 and TRBJ2-2; a possible D gene is TRBD2 (5 bases). Per germline, CDR1 ENHRY and CDR2 SYGVKD. The CDR3 totals 13 residues. The germline V and J ends were trimmed by 8 bases and 5 bases, with 12 bases remaining between them. CDR3 protein: CAIRAADTGELFF. The CDR3 DNA is TGTGCCATCCGGGCAGCGGATACCGGGGAGCTGTTTTTT.

V and J are TRBV29-1 and TRBJ1-6; 8 nucleotides line up with TRBD1. J lost 8 bases, V lost 5 bases, and 5 bases had no gene match. This CDR3 is 13 amino acids long. The germline V gene has CDR1 SQVTM and CDR2 ANQGSEA. This CDR3 is CSVRQGRDSPLHF. The CDR3 DNA is TGCAGCGTTCGACAGGGGAGGGATTCACCCCTCCACTTT.

V is TRBV5-4 and J is TRBJ2-1, with TRBD1 matching 8 bases. This CDR3 is built from 14 residues. The J segment lost 8 bases and the V segment lost 4 bases, leaving 8 bases of the junction unmatched. The germline CDR1 and CDR2 sequences are SGHNT and YYREEE (reference sequence). CDR3 nucleotide sequence: TGTGCCAGCAGCCAAGGACAGGGTAAGTATGAGCAGTTCTTC. It translates to CASSQGQGKYEQFF.

The chain is built from TRBV21-1 and TRBJ2-5; no DNA check was done on the table's D call, TRBD1. TRBV21-1 is recorded as a pseudogene. The CDR3 covers 16 residues. CDR3 DNA sequence: TGTGCCAGCAGCCCCCGCCAGGGACAGCGTGAAGAGACCCAGTACTTC. Translated: CASSPRQGQREETQYF.

V is TRBV5-1 and J is TRBJ2-6; a possible D gene is TRBD2 (5 bases). Trimming removed 4 bases from V and 3 bases from J, with 11 bases in between. CDR3 length equals 15 residues. Germline V lookup: CDR1 SGHRS, CDR2 YFSETQ. The CDR3 loop is CASSTGGRGANVLTF. The CDR3 region has the DNA TGCGCCAGCAGCACCGGCGGGCGTGGGGCCAACGTCCTGACTTTC.

This chain links TRBV29-1 with TRBJ2-7; D remains ambiguous. CDR1 and CDR2 from the germline V gene are SQVTM and ANQGSEA. The ends were cut back, 4 bases at V and 3 bases at J, with 4 bases in the middle. This CDR3 spans 10 amino acids. The CDR3 reads CSVVGYEQYF. The CDR3 DNA sequence: TGCAGCGTTGTCGGCTACGAGCAGTACTTC.

This clone has a single count. The chain couples TRBV19 to TRBJ1-5; D remains unclear. The V gene's germline CDR1 is LNHDA and CDR2 SQIVND (reference sequence). This CDR3 is built from 15 residues. Trimming removed 5 bases at V and 0 bases at J, with 11 bases between. DNA for the CDR3: TGTGCCAGTAGTTTGGGAGACTATAGCAATCAGCCCCAGCATTTT. Translation gives CASSLGDYSNQPQHF. Supplemented by reference TRBV19 and TRBJ1-5, the full variable domain reads DGGITQSPKYLFRKEGQNVTLSCEQNLNHDAMYWYRQDPGQGLRLIYYSQIVNDFQKGDIAEGYSVSREKKESFPLTVTSAQKNPTAFYLCASSLGDYSNQPQHFGDGTRLSIL.

V usage is TRBV28 and J usage is TRBJ1-4; 7 bases map to TRBD1. Per the germline V gene, CDR1 is MDHEN and CDR2 is SYDVKM. V shed 7 bases, J shed 8 bases, and the junction held 7 bases outside the gene matches. The CDR3 is 13 amino acids. This chain's CDR3 is CASTEGAKEKLFF. The CDR3 nucleotides read TGTGCCAGCACCGAGGGGGCGAAGGAAAAACTGTTTTTT.

The chain employs TRBV3-1 (or the pseudogene TRBV3-2) and TRBJ1-1; maybe TRBD1 (6 bases). Per germline, CDR1 LGHDT and CDR2 YNNKEL (reference sequence). This CDR3 comprises 13 residues. V dropped 2 bases and J dropped 5 bases, with 9 bases sitting between them. CDR3 sequence reads: CASSQLGATEAFF. The DNA of the CDR3 is TGTGCCAGCAGCCAACTGGGGGCGACTGAAGCTTTCTTT.

The chain employs TRBV5-8 and TRBJ2-3; D possibly corresponds to TRBD2 (6 bases). Germline lookup yields CDR1 SGHTS and CDR2 YDEGEE. Trimming removed 0 bases from V and 6 bases from J, with 14 bases in between. The CDR3 extends over 15 amino acids. The CDR3 sequence is CASSLGGTGRDTQYF. CDR3 in DNA: TGTGCCAGCAGCTTGGGCGGGACGGGGCGCGATACGCAGTATTTT. The full variable domain, rest sourced from reference TRBV5-8 and TRBJ2-3, is EAGVTQSPTHLIKTRGQQATLRCSPISGHTSVYWYQQALGLGLQFLLWYDEGEERNRGNFPPRFSGRQFPNYSSELNVNALELEDSALYLCASSLGGTGRDTQYFGPGTRLTVL.

The V gene is TRBV28, the J gene TRBJ2-7, with unresolved D. Germline V gene sequence: CDR1 MDHEN, CDR2 SYDVKM. The CDR3 loop spans 13 amino acids. Trimming left V 6 bases short and J 3 bases short, with 12 bases between. The CDR3 loop is CASSTPRFYEQYF. CDR3 in DNA: TGTGCCAGCAGCACCCCCAGGTTCTACGAGCAGTACTTC.

V usage is TRBV4-1 and J usage is TRBJ2-7, with 8 positions matching TRBD1. Germline loops: CDR1 MGHRA, CDR2 YSYEKL. The CDR3 is 16 amino acids. Unmatched junction bases numbered 7, after V lost 0 bases and J lost 3 bases. The CDR3 nucleotides read TGCGCCAGCAGCCAAGATTGGACAGGGTCCTACTACGAGCAGTACTTC. This encodes CASSQDWTGSYYEQYF.

The V and J genes are TRBV15 and TRBJ2-7, with TRBD1 as a possible D gene (6 bases). The CDR3 length is 14 residues. Per the germline V gene, CDR1 is LNHNV and CDR2 is YYDKDF (reference sequence). V dropped 3 bases and J dropped 5 bases, with 14 bases sitting between them. The CDR3, as DNA: TGTGCCACCAGCAGCGACTGGACAGTGCACGAGCAGTACTTC. Protein: CATSSDWTVHEQYF.

In this sample, this clone turned up once. The V and J genes are TRBV7-3 and TRBJ1-3; no definite D call. This CDR3 is built from 13 residues. The V end lost 5 bases, the J end lost 1 base, and 6 bases lay between the germline ends. Germline CDR1 reads SGHTA; CDR2 reads FQGTGA. The CDR3 loop reads CASSLSSGNTIYF. CDR3 in DNA: TGTGCCAGCAGCCTATCATCTGGAAACACCATATATTTT.

The rearrangement uses TRBV30 and TRBJ2-1; 7 nucleotides match TRBD2. Germline V CDR1 and CDR2: GTSNPN, SVGIG (reference sequence). J gave up 2 bases and V 3 bases, and 7 bases lay outside the gene matches. This CDR3 contains 15 residues. In nucleotides, the CDR3 is TGTGCCTGGAGGGCCTCGGGGGGACCCTACAATGAGCAGTTCTTC. Translating gives CAWRASGGPYNEQFF.

This clone was counted only a few times. The chain recombines TRBV19 with TRBJ1-6; D gene ambiguous. The V gene's germline CDR1 is LNHDA and CDR2 SQIVND (reference sequence). V was trimmed by 10 bases and J by 8 bases, leaving 9 bases between them. The CDR3 loop spans 11 amino acids. CDR3 region: CAIHQDSPLHF. For the CDR3, the DNA is TGTGCCATCCATCAGGATTCACCCCTCCACTTT.

CDR3: CASSEDRQPQHF. CDR3 DNA sequence: TGTGCCAGCAGTGAAGATCGTCAGCCCCAGCATTTT. The chain carries TRBV2 and TRBJ1-5; the D is unclear. This CDR3 comprises 12 residues. The germline V and J ends were trimmed by 1 base and 6 bases, with 4 bases remaining between them. Germline assignment: CDR1 SNHLY and CDR2 FYNNEI.

CDR3 amino acids: CASSLYRSQETQYF. As DNA, the CDR3 is TGTGCCAGCAGCTTGTATCGCAGCCAAGAGACCCAGTACTTC. The chain links TRBV5-8 to TRBJ2-5, with no clear D. Trimming took 1 base from V and 1 from J, leaving 8 bases between them. The CDR3 runs 14 residues. The germline gives CDR1 SGHTS, CDR2 YDEGEE.

The J gene is TRBJ1-3, the V gene TRBV3-1 (or the pseudogene TRBV3-2); D perhaps matches TRBD1 (6 bases). The CDR3 is made up of 15 amino acids. Germline loops: CDR1 LGHDT, CDR2 YNNKEL (reference sequence). V lost 6 bases, J lost 4 bases, and 16 bases lay in between. The CDR3 here is CASRLGTSLGNTIYF. The CDR3 DNA reads as TGTGCCAGCAGACTTGGGACATCTTTAGGAAACACCATATATTTT.

The gene calls are TRBV21-1 and TRBJ1-2; TRBD1 was called by the table and not checked on the DNA. TRBV21-1 counts as a pseudogene. The CDR3 contains 13 residues. CDR3 loop: CASLLRGDYGYTF. CDR3 DNA: TGTGCCAGTCTCCTCAGGGGCGACTATGGCTACACCTTC.

This sequence joins TRBV30 and TRBJ1-1, with 7 bases matching TRBD1. Germline CDR1 and CDR2: GTSNPN and SVGIG (reference sequence). The CDR3 sequence is 13 residues long. With 3 bases clipped from V and 1 base from J, the junction kept 2 bases outside the gene matches. CDR3 DNA sequence: TGTGCCTGGAGGGGACAGAAGAACACTGAAGCTTTCTTT. This translates into CAWRGQKNTEAFF.

The chain links TRBV4-1 to TRBJ1-5; D unclear. The CDR3 is 15 amino acids. The V gene lost 1 base and the J gene lost 0 bases, with 7 bases spanning the gap. Germline CDR1 reads MGHRA; CDR2 reads YSYEKL. CDR3 region: CASSQAQNSNQPQHF. For the CDR3, the DNA is TGCGCCAGCAGCCAAGCCCAGAATAGCAATCAGCCCCAGCATTTT.